The 31 T cell receptor beta chains below were found in one sample sequenced in a study of blood T cell repertoires in COVID-19. Only in-frame clones appear in the TCRdb table, and some are missing; sequencing was by immunoSEQ multiplex PCR. The table has 130,000 or so clones, almost 90% seen once; the top ten hold less than 2%. Sequencing was done on a sample of peripheral blood. These receptors originate from a woman between 55 and 75 years old with acute or convalescent COVID-19.

The chain recombines TRBV7-3 with TRBJ2-1, with 9 bases identical to TRBD2. CDR3 length: 16 amino acids. V lost 5 bases and J lost 5; bases outside the gene matches: 10. Germline V gene lookup returns CDR1 SGHTA and CDR2 FQGTGA. The CDR3 DNA reads as TGTGCCAGCAGCCAGGATGCGGGGGGGCCGAACAATGAGCAGTTCTTC. Amino acid sequence: CASSQDAGGPNNEQFF.

This chain joins TRBV9 and TRBJ2-1; 13 bases agree with TRBD2. The CDR3 extends over 17 amino acids. Trimming took 3 bases from V and 2 from J; bases not matched to a gene: 5. Germline V CDR1 and CDR2: SGDLS, YYNGEE. The CDR3 is CASSGTSGGAPYNEQFF. The CDR3 DNA is TGTGCCAGCAGCGGAACTAGCGGGGGGGCCCCCTACAATGAGCAGTTCTTC.

This sequence joins TRBV18 and TRBJ1-1; D might be TRBD1 (5 bases). The germline V gene has CDR1 KGHSH and CDR2 LQKENI. The V end lost 0 bases, the J end lost 4 bases, and 12 bases lay between the germline ends. This CDR3 is built from 15 residues. The DNA for the CDR3 is TGTGCCAGCTCACCACCGGGCAGGGAGGGCACTGAAGCTTTCTTT. Protein: CASSPPGREGTEAFF.

The sample holds one count of this clone. The gene calls are TRBV7-2 and TRBJ1-5; TRBD1 is a possible D gene (5 bases). V lost 5 bases, J lost 1 base, and 12 bases lay in between. CDR1 is SGHTA and CDR2 is FQGNSA in the germline V gene. CDR3 length: 15 amino acids. The CDR3 nucleotides are TGTGCCAGCAGCCCGGGACTTGGCAGCAATCAGCCCCAGCATTTT. It is translated as CASSPGLGSNQPQHF.

The V call is TRBV12-3 or TRBV12-4, the J call TRBJ2-7, with D possibly matching TRBD1 (5 bases). The CDR3 has 13 amino acids. V lost 1 base to trimming and J lost 3 bases, with 7 bases between them. Written as DNA, the CDR3 is TGTGCCAGCAGTTTAGGGCAGGGCTACGAGCAGTACTTC. Its protein is CASSLGQGYEQYF.

The CDR3 DNA reads as TGTGCCAGCAGCTTAGCTCTGAGCGACGGCCTTCAGTACTTC. This sequence encodes CASSLALSDGLQYF. V is TRBV7-2 and J is TRBJ2-4; no firm D call. The CDR3 totals 14 residues. With 0 bases removed from V and 11 bases from J, the gap between germline ends came to 14 bases. Germline V lookup: CDR1 SGHTA, CDR2 FQGNSA.

In this sample, this clone turned up a few times. The rearrangement joins TRBV5-1 to TRBJ1-3; no clear D gene. The CDR3 spans 14 residues. Trimming shortened V by 4 bases and J by 0 bases, and 8 bases separated the two germline ends. Germline CDR1 and CDR2: SGHRS and YFSETQ. The chain's CDR3 is CASSPEFSGNTIYF. Here the CDR3 DNA reads TGCGCCAGCAGCCCAGAATTCTCTGGAAACACCATATATTTT. Filled out from reference TRBV5-1 and TRBJ1-3, the complete variable domain reads KAGVTQTPRYLIKTRGQQVTLSCSPISGHRSVSWYQQTPGQGLQFLFEYFSETQRNKGNFPGRFSGRQFSNSRSEMNVSTLELGDSALYLCASSPEFSGNTIYFGEGSWLTVV.

This rearrangement joins TRBV6-5 to TRBJ1-6, with 7 positions matching TRBD1. Germline V gives CDR1 MNHEY, CDR2 SVGAGI. V lost 6 bases to trimming and J lost 4 bases; unmatched junction nucleotides: 3. The CDR3 loop spans 14 amino acids. This CDR3 is CASSRDSYNSPLHF. The CDR3 region has the DNA TGTGCCAGCAGCCGGGACAGTTATAATTCACCCCTCCACTTT.

The rearrangement links TRBV28 to TRBJ1-1, with 7 bases aligning to TRBD1. Germline CDR1 MDHEN, CDR2 SYDVKM. CDR3 length: 11 amino acids. V lost 6 bases to trimming and J lost 7 bases; unmatched junction nucleotides: 2. In nucleotides, the CDR3 is TGTGCCAGCAGCTGGGACAGTGAAGCTTTCTTT. It translates to CASSWDSEAFF. The whole variable domain, remainder taken from reference TRBV28 and TRBJ1-1, is DVKVTQSSRYLVKRTGEKVFLECVQDMDHENMFWYRQDPGLGLRLIYFSYDVKMKEKGDIPEGYSVSREKKERFSLILESASTNQTSMYLCASSWDSEAFFGQGTRLTVV.

The chain employs TRBV5-1 and TRBJ2-2; 8 bases fit TRBD2. There are 15 residues in the CDR3. The germline V gene has CDR1 SGHRS and CDR2 YFSETQ. J was trimmed by 4 bases and V by 4 bases; bases with no gene match: 6. Here the CDR3 DNA reads TGCGCCAGCAGCCCGGGGGGGGTCGTCACCGGGGAGCTGTTTTTT. This sequence encodes CASSPGGVVTGELFF.

The chain recombines TRBV15 with TRBJ1-4, with D possibly matching TRBD1 (6 bases). Germline values: CDR1 LNHNV, CDR2 YYDKDF (reference sequence). Trimming cost V 0 bases and J 3 bases, with 11 bases left between them. The CDR3 has 16 residues. CDR3 bases: TGTGCCACCAGCAGAGACTGGACAGAGTCTAATGAAAAACTGTTTTTT. Translating it yields CATSRDWTESNEKLFF.

This clone showed up just a few times. The genes are TRBV7-9 and TRBJ1-5; 10 bases are a match to TRBD1. CDR1 SEHNR and CDR2 FQNEAQ come from the germline V gene (reference sequence). V shed 3 bases, J shed 3 bases, and the junction held 2 bases outside the gene matches. This CDR3 is 15 amino acids long. The CDR3, as DNA: TGTGCCAGCAGCTTCGGGACAGGGGACAATCAGCCCCAGCATTTT. This codes for CASSFGTGDNQPQHF.

The chain is built from TRBV9 and TRBJ1-1; D is perhaps TRBD1 (6 bases). V lost 0 bases, J lost 5 bases, and 8 bases lay in between. This CDR3 is built from 13 residues. Germline V CDR1 and CDR2: SGDLS, YYNGEE. CDR3 region: CASSVDRATEAFF. The CDR3 region has the DNA TGTGCCAGCAGCGTAGACAGGGCTACTGAAGCTTTCTTT.

The rearrangement joins TRBV21-1 to TRBJ1-1. TRBV21-1 is annotated as a pseudogene. This CDR3 has 12 residues. In DNA, the CDR3 is TGTGCCAGCAGACAGGGAGGGACTGAAGCTTTCTTT. Protein product: CASRQGGTEAFF.

This sequence joins TRBV7-8 and TRBJ1-1; D is ambiguous. The CDR3 covers 15 residues. Trimming pared 5 bases from V and 0 bases from J, leaving 13 bases between. Germline V lookup: CDR1 SGHVS, CDR2 FQNEAQ. The CDR3 spells CASSPKRVLNTEAFF. In nucleotides, the CDR3 is TGTGCCAGCAGCCCGAAGAGGGTCTTGAACACTGAAGCTTTCTTT. Full variable domain (rest looked up from reference TRBV7-8 and TRBJ1-1): GAGVSQSPRYKVAKRGQDVALRCDPISGHVSLFWYQQALGQGPEFLTYFQNEAQLDKSGLPSDRFFAERPEGSVSTLKIQRTQQEDSAVYLCASSPKRVLNTEAFFGQGTRLTVV.

Concerning this clone: Other DNA sequences in this specimen translate into the identical CDR3. The genes are TRBV5-1 and TRBJ2-2; tentative D call: TRBD2 (6 bases). Per germline, CDR1 SGHRS and CDR2 YFSETQ. The V and J ends lost 0 bases and 4 bases respectively, with 13 bases between them. The CDR3 is 16 residues long. Here the CDR3 reads CASSLEGGAGTGELFF. The DNA for the CDR3 is TGCGCCAGCAGCTTGGAAGGCGGGGCGGGCACCGGGGAGCTGTTTTTT.

The rearrangement uses TRBV29-1 and TRBJ2-1; tentative D call: TRBD1 (6 bases). The germline gives CDR1 SQVTM, CDR2 ANQGSEA. V lost 4 bases and J 1 base, leaving 8 bases between the germline ends. CDR3 size: 13 residues. CDR3 bases: TGCAGCGTTGGCACAGGGTCCTACAATGAGCAGTTCTTC. Protein: CSVGTGSYNEQFF.

The rearrangement joins TRBV30 to TRBJ1-5; 7 bases agree with TRBD1. Germline-derived CDR1 and CDR2 are GTSNPN and SVGIG (reference sequence). The V segment lost 2 bases and the J segment 3 bases; nucleotides outside the gene matches: 10. The CDR3 has 16 residues. CDR3 in DNA: TGTGCCTGGAGTACCGCGTTGACAGGGTACAATCAGCCCCAGCATTTT. It is translated as CAWSTALTGYNQPQHF.

This chain joins TRBV9 and TRBJ1-1, with 8 bases fitting TRBD1. The junction had 5 bases not matched to a gene; V was cut back by 3 bases and J by 1 base. The CDR3 spans 15 residues. Germline V CDR1 and CDR2: SGDLS, YYNGEE. The CDR3 here is CASSASGGGNTEAFF. CDR3 nucleotide sequence: TGTGCCAGCAGCGCCTCAGGGGGCGGGAACACTGAAGCTTTCTTT.

This clone was observed once. The gene calls are TRBV5-1 and TRBJ2-1; 9 nucleotides agree with TRBD1. Germline-derived CDR1 and CDR2 are SGHRS and YFSETQ. CDR3 length: 16 residues. The J segment lost 5 bases and the V segment lost 0 bases, leaving 6 bases of the junction unmatched. The CDR3 is CASSLAPGQGNNEQFF. CDR3 sequence (DNA): TGCGCCAGCAGCTTGGCCCCGGGACAGGGAAACAATGAGCAGTTCTTC.

The chain employs TRBV24-1 and TRBJ2-5; 9 positions match TRBD2. The germline gives CDR1 KGHDR, CDR2 SFDVKD. With V trimmed by 3 bases and J by 1 base, 2 bases remained unmatched. This CDR3 is 15 amino acids long. Here the CDR3 reads CATSDRRGGQETQYF. CDR3 nucleotide sequence: TGTGCCACCAGTGATCGGCGGGGGGGCCAAGAGACCCAGTACTTC.

This clone turned up a few times. The chain uses TRBV12-3 or TRBV12-4 and TRBJ1-2; D is ambiguous. Trimming removed 6 bases at V and 8 bases at J, with 13 bases between. This CDR3 comprises 12 residues. The CDR3 sequence is CASRPLLGGYTF. The DNA for the CDR3 is TGTGCCAGCAGACCTCTATTGGGCGGCTACACCTTC.

This clone was detected only once. The V gene is TRBV6-5, the J gene TRBJ2-5; 7 positions agree with TRBD1. The CDR3 spans 15 residues. Germline V gene data show CDR1 as MNHEY and CDR2 as SVGAGI. Trimming removed 8 bases from V and 7 bases from J; junction bases left unmatched: 16. CDR3 amino acids: CASYKSPGGQTTQYF. The CDR3 coding sequence is TGTGCCAGCTACAAATCTCCAGGGGGTCAAACGACCCAGTACTTC.

The gene calls are TRBV28 and TRBJ1-5, with TRBD1 as a possible D gene (6 bases). Trimming cost V 7 bases and J 3 bases, with 22 bases left between them. The CDR3 has 17 amino acids. Looked up from germline, CDR1 is MDHEN and CDR2 is SYDVKM. In DNA form, the CDR3 reads TGTGCCAGCACCCCCCCGTTAGGGGGTCAAAACAATCAGCCCCAGCATTTT. Translating it yields CASTPPLGGQNNQPQHF.

This clone was counted a few times. The V call is TRBV6-2 or TRBV6-3, the J call TRBJ1-5; 7 bases align to TRBD1. Germline values: CDR1 MNHEY, CDR2 SVGEGT. J was trimmed by 2 bases and V by 0 bases; bases with no gene match: 10. The CDR3 has 18 residues. In nucleotides, the CDR3 is TGTGCCAGCAGTTACTCGAGGGTTAGGACAGGAGGCAATCAGCCCCAGCATTTT. It codes for CASSYSRVRTGGNQPQHF.

This chain uses TRBV28 with TRBJ1-1; a weak D match, TRBD1 (6 bases). The germline CDR1 and CDR2 sequences are MDHEN and SYDVKM. CDR3 length: 15 amino acids. The V end was cut by 3 bases, the J end by 1 base, with 12 bases between. In DNA, the CDR3 is TGTGCCAGCAGTTTCTTTCCGGGACAGAACACTGAAGCTTTCTTT. As protein: CASSFFPGQNTEAFF. The whole variable domain, remainder taken from reference TRBV28 and TRBJ1-1, is DVKVTQSSRYLVKRTGEKVFLECVQDMDHENMFWYRQDPGLGLRLIYFSYDVKMKEKGDIPEGYSVSREKKERFSLILESASTNQTSMYLCASSFFPGQNTEAFFGQGTRLTVV.

V gene TRBV12-3 or TRBV12-4 combines with J gene TRBJ2-1; weak D call: TRBD2 (6 bases). The CDR3 is made up of 13 amino acids. V was clipped by 0 bases and J by 12 bases, with 12 bases between them. The chain's CDR3 is CASSLATLAAQFF. CDR3 DNA: TGTGCCAGCAGTTTAGCGACACTAGCTGCGCAGTTCTTC.

V and J are TRBV11-1 and TRBJ2-7; 7 bases are shared with TRBD2. This CDR3 comprises 14 residues. Trimming at V came to 4 bases and at J to 4 bases, leaving 7 bases not matched to a gene. Germline loops: CDR1 SGHAT, CDR2 FQDESV (reference sequence). For the CDR3, the DNA is TGTGCCAGCAGCTCCATCCGGGGGGAATACGAGCAGTACTTC. This codes for CASSSIRGEYEQYF. The full variable domain, in which reference TRBV11-1 and TRBJ2-7 provide the parts outside the CDR3, is EAEVAQSPRYKITEKSQAVAFWCDPISGHATLYWYRQILGQGPELLVQFQDESVVDDSQLPKDRFSAERLKGVDSTLKIQPAELGDSAMYLCASSSIRGEYEQYFGPGTRLTVT.

Comment on this clone: A read error may account for a junction end that differs from germline. The chain carries TRBV7-7 and TRBJ2-1, with D possibly TRBD2 on 7 matching bases. The CDR3 has 15 residues. Per the germline V gene, CDR1 is SSHAT and CDR2 is FNYEAQ (reference sequence). The CDR3 DNA reads TGTGCTAGCAGCTTGGGGAGGGGGGCTTACAATGAGCAGTTCTTC. Protein product: CASSLGRGAYNEQFF.

This clone was found once. The chain joins TRBV20-1 to TRBJ2-3; no definite D call. Trimming left V 6 bases short and J 2 bases short, with 6 bases between. Germline-derived CDR1 and CDR2 are DFQATT and SNEGSKA (reference sequence). The CDR3 is 11 residues long. The CDR3 DNA is TGCAGTGCCGAACACACAGATACGCAGTATTTT. Its translation is CSAEHTDTQYF.

This sequence joins TRBV29-1 and TRBJ1-2; maybe TRBD1 (5 bases). The V gene's germline CDR1 is SQVTM and CDR2 ANQGSEA. V was trimmed by 6 bases and J by 0 bases, leaving 11 bases between them. CDR3 length: 13 residues. The CDR3 here is CSVVPRANYGYTF. The CDR3 nucleotides are TGCAGCGTGGTCCCCAGGGCTAACTATGGCTACACCTTC.